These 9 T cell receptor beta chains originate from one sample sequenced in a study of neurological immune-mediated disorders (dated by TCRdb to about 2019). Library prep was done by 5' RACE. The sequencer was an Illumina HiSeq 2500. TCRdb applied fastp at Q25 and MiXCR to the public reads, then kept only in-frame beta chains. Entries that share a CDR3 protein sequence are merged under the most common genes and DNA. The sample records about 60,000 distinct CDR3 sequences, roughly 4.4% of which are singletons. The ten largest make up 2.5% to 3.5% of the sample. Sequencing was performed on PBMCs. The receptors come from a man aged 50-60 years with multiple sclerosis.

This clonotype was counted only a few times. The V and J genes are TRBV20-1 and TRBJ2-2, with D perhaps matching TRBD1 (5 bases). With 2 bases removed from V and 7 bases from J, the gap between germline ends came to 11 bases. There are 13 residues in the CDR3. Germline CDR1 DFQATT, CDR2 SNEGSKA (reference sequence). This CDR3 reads CSARPQGIGELFF. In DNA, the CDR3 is TGCAGTGCTAGACCGCAGGGAATCGGGGAGCTGTTTTTT.

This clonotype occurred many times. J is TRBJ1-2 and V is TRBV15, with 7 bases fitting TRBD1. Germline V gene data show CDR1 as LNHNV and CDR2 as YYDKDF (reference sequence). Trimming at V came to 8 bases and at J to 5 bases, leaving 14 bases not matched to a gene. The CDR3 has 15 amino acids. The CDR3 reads CATRPTPTGLYGYTF. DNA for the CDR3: TGTGCCACCCGCCCTACCCCGACAGGGCTATATGGCTACACCTTC.

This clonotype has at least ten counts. The chain's CDR3 is CSARVLGETNEKLFF. DNA of the CDR3: TGCAGTGCTAGAGTTTTGGGAGAAACTAATGAAAAACTGTTTTTT. This chain connects TRBV20-1 to TRBJ1-4, with D unclear. Trimming pared 1 base from V and 1 base from J, leaving 10 bases between. CDR1 DFQATT and CDR2 SNEGSKA come from the germline V gene (reference sequence). CDR3 size: 15 residues.

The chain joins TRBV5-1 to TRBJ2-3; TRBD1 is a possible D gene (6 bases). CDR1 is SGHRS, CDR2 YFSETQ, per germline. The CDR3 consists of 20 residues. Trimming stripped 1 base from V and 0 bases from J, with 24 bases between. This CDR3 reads CASSLWSQGKMSSSTDTQYF. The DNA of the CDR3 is TGCGCCAGCAGCTTGTGGTCCCAGGGGAAAATGTCGTCTAGCACAGATACGCAGTATTTT.

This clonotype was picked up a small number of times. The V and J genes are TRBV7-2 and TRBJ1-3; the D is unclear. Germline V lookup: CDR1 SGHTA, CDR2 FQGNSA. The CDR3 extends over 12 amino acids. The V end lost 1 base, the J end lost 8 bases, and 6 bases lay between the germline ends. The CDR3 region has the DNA TGTGCCAGCAGCTTAGATGGGTACACCATATATTTT. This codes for CASSLDGYTIYF.

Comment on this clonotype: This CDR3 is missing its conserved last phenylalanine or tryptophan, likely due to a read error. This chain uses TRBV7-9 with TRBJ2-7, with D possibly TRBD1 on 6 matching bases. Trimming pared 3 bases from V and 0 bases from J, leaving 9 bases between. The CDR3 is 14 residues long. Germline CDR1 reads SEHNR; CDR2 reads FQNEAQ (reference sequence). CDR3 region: CASSLVGASYEQYN. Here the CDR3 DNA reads TGTGCCAGCAGCTTGGTGGGGGCCTCCTACGAGCAGTACAAC.

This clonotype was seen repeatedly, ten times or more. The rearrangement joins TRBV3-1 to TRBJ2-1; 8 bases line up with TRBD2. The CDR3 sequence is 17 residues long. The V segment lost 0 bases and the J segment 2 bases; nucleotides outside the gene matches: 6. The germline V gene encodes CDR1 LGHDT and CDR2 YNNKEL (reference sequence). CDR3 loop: CASSQDLREVAYNEQFF. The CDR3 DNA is TGTGCCAGCAGCCAAGACTTGCGGGAGGTCGCCTACAATGAGCAGTTCTTC.

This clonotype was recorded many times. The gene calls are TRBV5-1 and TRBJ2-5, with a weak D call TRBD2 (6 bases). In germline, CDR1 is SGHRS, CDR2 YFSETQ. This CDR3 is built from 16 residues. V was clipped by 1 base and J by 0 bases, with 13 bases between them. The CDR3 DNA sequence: TGCGCCAGCAGCTTGCGGGAGTGGGGGTACCAAGAGACCCAGTACTTC. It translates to CASSLREWGYQETQYF.

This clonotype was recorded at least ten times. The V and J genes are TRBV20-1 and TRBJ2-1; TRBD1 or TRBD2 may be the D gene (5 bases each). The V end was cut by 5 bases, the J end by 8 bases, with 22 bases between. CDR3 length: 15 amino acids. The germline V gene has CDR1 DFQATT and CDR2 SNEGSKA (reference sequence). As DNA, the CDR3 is TGCAGTGCTGTACACGGGACCTTTCAGGGCGATGAGCAGTTCTTC. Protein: CSAVHGTFQGDEQFF.